The clone carrying this T cell receptor beta chain has a handful of counts. The antigen is unknown. Purified naive CD4+ T cells were depleted of CD25+ Tregs. Overall study results and limits: Tumor memory CD4+ T cell TCR gene usage was found to cluster with blood and lymph node memory CD4+ cells and with lymph node naive CD4+ cells.

V was cut by 0 bases and J by 6 bases, with 10 bases left in between. CDR1 is SGHKS and CDR2 is YYEKEE in the germline V gene (reference sequence). There are 14 residues in the CDR3. After constant-region reverse-primer amplification, full-length variable regions underwent semi-nested PCR with Nested Universal Primer A. A single record per CDR3 protein comes from TCRdb applying MiXCR to the 5' RACE reads. The table lists about 13,000 distinct CDR3 sequences, 23% of them singletons, with 3% in the top ten. The sample taken for sequencing was naive CD4+ T cells sorted from blood. The subset here: naive CD4+ T cells, CD4+CD45RA+CD25-. The V gene is TRBV5-5, the J gene TRBJ1-5; D unresolved. The TCR was taken from a female donor with breast cancer. The CDR3 sequence is CASSLARAGQPQHF. CDR3 coding DNA: TGTGCCAGCAGCTTGGCCCGGGCGGGTCAGCCCCAGCATTTT.